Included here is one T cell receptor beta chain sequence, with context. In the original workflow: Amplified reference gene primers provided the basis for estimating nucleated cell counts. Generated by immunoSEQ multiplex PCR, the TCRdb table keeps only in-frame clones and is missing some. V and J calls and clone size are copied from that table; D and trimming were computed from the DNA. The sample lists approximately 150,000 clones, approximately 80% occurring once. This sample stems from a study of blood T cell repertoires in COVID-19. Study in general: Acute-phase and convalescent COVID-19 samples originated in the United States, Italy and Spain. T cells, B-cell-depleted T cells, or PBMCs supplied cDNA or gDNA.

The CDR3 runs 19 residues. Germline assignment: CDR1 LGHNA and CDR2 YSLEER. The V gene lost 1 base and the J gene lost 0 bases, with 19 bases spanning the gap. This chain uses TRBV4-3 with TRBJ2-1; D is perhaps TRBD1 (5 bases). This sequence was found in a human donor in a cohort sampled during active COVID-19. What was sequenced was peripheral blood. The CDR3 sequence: CASSQVRLGKGLSYNEQFF. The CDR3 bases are TGCGCCAGCAGCCAAGTTAGGCTGGGGAAGGGGCTCTCCTACAATGAGCAGTTCTTC.